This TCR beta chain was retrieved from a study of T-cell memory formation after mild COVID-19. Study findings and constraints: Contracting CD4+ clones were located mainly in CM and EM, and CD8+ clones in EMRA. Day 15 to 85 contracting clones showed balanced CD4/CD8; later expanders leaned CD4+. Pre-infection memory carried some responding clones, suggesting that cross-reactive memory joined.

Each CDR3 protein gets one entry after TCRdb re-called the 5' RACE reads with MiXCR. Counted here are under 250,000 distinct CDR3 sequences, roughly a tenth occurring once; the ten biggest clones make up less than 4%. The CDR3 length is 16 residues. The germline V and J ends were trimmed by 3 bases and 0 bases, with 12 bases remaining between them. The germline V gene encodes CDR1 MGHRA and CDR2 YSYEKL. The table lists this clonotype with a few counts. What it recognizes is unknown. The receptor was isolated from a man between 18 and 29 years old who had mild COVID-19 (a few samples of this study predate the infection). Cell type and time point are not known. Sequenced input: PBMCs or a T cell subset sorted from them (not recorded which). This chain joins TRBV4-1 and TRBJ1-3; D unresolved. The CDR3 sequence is CASSQDGGPSGNTIYF. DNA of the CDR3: TGCGCCAGCAGCCAGGACGGAGGCCCCTCTGGAAACACCATATATTTT.